This TCR beta chain was found in a study of shared clonotypes between healthy human individuals. With respect to this clone: Its antigen is not identified.

V shed 3 bases and J shed 0 bases, with 12 bases lying between them. The CDR3 consists of 15 residues. CDR1 SNHLY and CDR2 FYNNEI come from the germline V gene. Assay used: immunoSEQ multiplex PCR; TCRdb lists only in-frame clones, some missing. The sample contains around 640,000 clones, 90% to 97% of which appear only once. Naive CD8 cells were CD45RO-negative, positively selected for CCR7, excluding terminally differentiated effector memory CD45RA+ cells. Findings and limits, study-wide: A small donor pool kept down the genetic and exposure-history diversity that was represented.

The receptor comes from a woman aged 25 to 39 in good health. The chain couples TRBV2 to TRBJ2-7; D is ambiguous. The source material was naive CD8+ T cells sorted from blood. CDR3 nucleotides: TGTGCCAGCAGTGAGGCCTTGGGCAGCTCCTACGAGCAGTACTTC. Its translation: CASSEALGSSYEQYF.